These 12 T cell receptor beta chains originate from one sample sequenced in a study of blood T cell repertoires in COVID-19. TCRdb's table, derived via immunoSEQ multiplex PCR, lists solely in-frame clones and lacks some. This repertoire shows roughly 130,000 clones, 84% found once; its top ten account for 8.9%. Material: peripheral blood. These receptors were obtained from a man aged 25-40 years with COVID-19, enrolled during active disease.

This chain links TRBV6-6 with TRBJ1-4; 9 bases agree with TRBD1. V shed 5 bases and J 11 bases; nucleotides not matched to a gene: 27. The CDR3 runs to 20 residues. The germline gives CDR1 MNHNY, CDR2 SVGAGI (reference sequence). Here the CDR3 reads CASSPTGGISQFVEMGKLFF. CDR3 DNA sequence: TGTGCCAGCAGTCCGACAGGGGGAATTTCCCAATTTGTGGAAATGGGGAAACTGTTTTTT.

The chain has TRBV18 and TRBJ2-2, with D perhaps TRBD1 (6 bases). The CDR3 runs 15 residues. Looked up from germline, CDR1 is KGHSH and CDR2 is LQKENI. The V end lost 3 bases, the J end lost 5 bases, and 13 bases lay between the germline ends. The CDR3 loop is CASSPAGERTGELFF. CDR3 coding DNA: TGTGCCAGCTCACCGGCAGGGGAGAGAACCGGGGAGCTGTTTTTT.

The chain links TRBV4-3 to TRBJ2-1; 9 bases map to TRBD2. Per the germline V gene, CDR1 is LGHNA and CDR2 is YSLEER. The CDR3 consists of 15 residues. Germline trimming cut 5 bases from V and 4 bases from J; bases unmatched to any gene: 6. CDR3 sequence: CASSSQLAGYNEQFF. Written as DNA, the CDR3 is TGCGCCAGCAGCTCCCAGCTAGCGGGATACAATGAGCAGTTCTTC.

The gene calls are TRBV10-1 and TRBJ2-5; 7 nucleotides agree with TRBD1. CDR1 is WNHNN, CDR2 SYGVQD, per germline (reference sequence). The CDR3 covers 14 residues. V shed 5 bases, J shed 1 base, and the junction held 4 bases outside the gene matches. The DNA for the CDR3 is TGCGCCAGCAGTTCAACAGGGGTCCAAGAGACCCAGTACTTC. It yields the protein CASSSTGVQETQYF.

The chain combines TRBV27 with TRBJ2-6; D is ambiguous. Per the germline V gene, CDR1 is MNHEY and CDR2 is SMNVEV (reference sequence). V was trimmed by 6 bases and J by 0 bases, leaving 12 bases between them. This CDR3 is 16 amino acids long. CDR3 in amino acids: CASSRTSSSGANVLTF. CDR3 coding DNA: TGTGCCAGCAGCCGAACCTCTAGCTCTGGGGCCAACGTCCTGACTTTC.

This rearrangement joins TRBV28 to TRBJ1-3, with D unresolved. The germline gives CDR1 MDHEN, CDR2 SYDVKM. This CDR3 spans 16 amino acids. V was shortened by 5 bases and J by 0 bases, with 14 bases between the two germline ends. Here the CDR3 reads CASSPPGQNSGNTIYF. In DNA, the CDR3 is TGTGCCAGCAGTCCCCCGGGTCAGAACTCTGGAAACACCATATATTTT.

The genes are TRBV3-1 (or the pseudogene TRBV3-2) and TRBJ2-3, with 10 bases that match TRBD2. Germline V CDR1 and CDR2: LGHDT, YNNKEL (reference sequence). With 1 base clipped from V and 13 bases from J, the junction kept 5 bases outside the gene matches. The CDR3 consists of 13 residues. CDR3 in amino acids: CASSQASGSSKYF. The CDR3 region has the DNA TGTGCCAGCAGCCAAGCTAGCGGGAGTTCAAAGTATTTT.

This clone has just one count. The chain joins TRBV9 to TRBJ2-3, with D perhaps TRBD2 (7 bases). Germline V gene sequence: CDR1 SGDLS, CDR2 YYNGEE. V was shortened by 4 bases and J by 3 bases, with 12 bases between the two germline ends. There are 14 residues in the CDR3. CDR3 sequence (DNA): TGTGCCAGCAGCCTAGGGGGAGGGACAGATACGCAGTATTTT. This encodes CASSLGGGTDTQYF.

The chain recombines TRBV18 with TRBJ2-3; no clear D gene. The CDR3 spans 13 residues. Trimming shortened V by 3 bases and J by 0 bases, and 4 bases separated the two germline ends. Germline CDR1 reads KGHSH; CDR2 reads LQKENI. The CDR3 here is CASSPTSTDTQYF. The CDR3 DNA reads as TGTGCCAGCTCACCCACTAGCACAGATACGCAGTATTTT.

This chain joins TRBV30 and TRBJ1-6, with D perhaps matching TRBD1 (6 bases). CDR1 is GTSNPN and CDR2 is SVGIG in the germline V gene (reference sequence). This CDR3 has 16 amino acids. Trimming removed 3 bases from V and 0 bases from J, with 12 bases in between. CDR3: CAWRDRFSSYNSPLHF. CDR3 bases: TGTGCCTGGAGGGACAGATTCAGCTCCTATAATTCACCCCTCCACTTT.

This clone was counted between two and nine times. V is TRBV7-2 and J is TRBJ1-1, with D perhaps TRBD1 (5 bases). The CDR3 contains 13 residues. Trimming pared 4 bases from V and 1 base from J, leaving 7 bases between. Germline lookup yields CDR1 SGHTA and CDR2 FQGNSA. CDR3: CASSSDRNTEAFF. CDR3 sequence (DNA): TGTGCCAGCAGCTCCGACAGGAACACTGAAGCTTTCTTT.

The chain recombines TRBV19 with TRBJ2-4; the match to TRBD2 covers 11 bases. Trimming cost V 5 bases and J 6 bases; bases outside gene matches: 6. Germline values: CDR1 LNHDA, CDR2 SQIVND (reference sequence). The CDR3 is made up of 15 amino acids. CDR3 protein: CASSVRTSGLNIQYF. CDR3 bases: TGTGCCAGTAGTGTTCGGACTAGCGGGCTAAACATTCAGTACTTC.